One T cell receptor (beta chain) is described in this entry. The data derive from a study of T-cell reconstitution after alpha-beta-depleted transplantation in children. The CDR3 totals 16 residues. V was clipped by 1 base and J by 5 bases; unmatched bases: 4. Per the germline V gene, CDR1 is MNHEY and CDR2 is SVGAGI. Preparation of the TCRbeta library was carried out with unique molecular identifiers. TCRdb recomputed calls from the PCR reads with MiXCR, one row per CDR3 protein. Among about 540,000 distinct CDR3 sequences listed, around 18% were seen once. The rearrangement links TRBV6-5 to TRBJ2-2; 10 bases fit TRBD1. Sequenced here: PBMCs from the stem cell graft donor, sampled from the stem cell graft. The source of this sequence is a human donor who donated a stem cell graft to a child with acute lymphoblastic leukemia. Here the CDR3 reads CASSYYGTGETGELFF. The CDR3 DNA is TGTGCCAGCAGTTACTACGGGACAGGGGAGACCGGGGAGCTGTTTTTT.